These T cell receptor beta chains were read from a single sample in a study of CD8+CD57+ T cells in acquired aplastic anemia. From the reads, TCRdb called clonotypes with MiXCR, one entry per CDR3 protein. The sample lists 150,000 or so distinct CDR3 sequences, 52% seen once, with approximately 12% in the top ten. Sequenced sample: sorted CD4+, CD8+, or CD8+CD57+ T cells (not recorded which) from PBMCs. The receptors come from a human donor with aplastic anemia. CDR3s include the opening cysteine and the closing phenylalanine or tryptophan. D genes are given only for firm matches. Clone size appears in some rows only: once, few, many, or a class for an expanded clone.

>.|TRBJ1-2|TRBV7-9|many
TGTGCCAGCACCCCTGTGACAGATAACTATGGCTACACCTTC
CASTPVTDNYGYTF
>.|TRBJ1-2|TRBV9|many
TGTGCCAGCAGCGTCATGGCCGCTCCTAACTATGGCTACACCTTC
CASSVMAAPNYGYTF
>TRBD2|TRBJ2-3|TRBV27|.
TGTGCCAGCAGTCCTAGCGGGGGGGAGATAACAGATACGCAGTATTTT
CASSPSGGEITDTQYF
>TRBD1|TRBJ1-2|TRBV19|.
TGTGCCAGTAGTATAGCCACGACAGGGGAGGGCTACACCTTC
CASSIATTGEGYTF
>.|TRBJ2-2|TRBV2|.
TGTGCCAGCAGTCGCCCCCGGCTTAGCGGCGGGGAGCTGTTTTTT
CASSRPRLSGGELFF
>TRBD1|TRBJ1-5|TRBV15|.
TGTGCCACCAGCACGGTCGGACAGGGCCTAAGCAATCAGCCCCAGCATTTT
CATSTVGQGLSNQPQHF
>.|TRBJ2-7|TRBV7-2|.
TGTGCCAGCAGCTTAGGGGACCTTCTTTACGAGCAGTACTTC
CASSLGDLLYEQYF
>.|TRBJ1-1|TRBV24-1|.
TGTGCCGCTAGTTCCTCAGGGGAGGTGAACACTGAAGCTTTCTTT
CAASSSGEVNTEAFF
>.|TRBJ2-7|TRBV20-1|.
TGCAGTGCTAGAGATCTTGCCTCCTACGAGCAGTACTTC
CSARDLASYEQYF
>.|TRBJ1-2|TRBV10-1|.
TGCGCCAGCAGTGACGGATCTAACTATGGCTACACCTTC
CASSDGSNYGYTF
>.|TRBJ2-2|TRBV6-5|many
TGTGCCAGCGGTGCCGGGGAGCTGTTTTTT
CASGAGELFF
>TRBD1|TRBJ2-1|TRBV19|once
TGTGCCAGTAGGGACAGGGCTGCCCGGGCGAATGAGCAGTTCTTC
CASRDRAARANEQFF
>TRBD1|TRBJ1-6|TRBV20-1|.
TGCAGTGCAATACCGGGACAGGGTAGGAATTCACCCCTCCACTTT
CSAIPGQGRNSPLHF
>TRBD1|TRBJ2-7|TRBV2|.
TGTGCCAGCAGTAAGGACAGGATAGGCTCCTACGAGCAGTACTTC
CASSKDRIGSYEQYF
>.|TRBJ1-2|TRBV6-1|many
TGTGCCAGCAGTGACAGGGGAGAAGGGAACTATGGCTACACCTTC
CASSDRGEGNYGYTF
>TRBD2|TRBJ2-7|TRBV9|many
TGTGCCAGCAGTGTCGGGGGACTAGCGGGGGGTTACGAGCAGTACTTC
CASSVGGLAGGYEQYF
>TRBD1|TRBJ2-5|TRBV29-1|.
TGCAGCGCCGGGACAGGGCAAGAGACCCAGTACTTC
CSAGTGQETQYF
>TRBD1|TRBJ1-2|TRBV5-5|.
TGTGCCAGCAGCTTGGCTAAGGGACAGAACTATGGCTACACCTTC
CASSLAKGQNYGYTF
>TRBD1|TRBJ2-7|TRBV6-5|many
TGTGCCAGCAGTTACGGGACAGGGGCGCGGGAGCAGTACTTC
CASSYGTGAREQYF
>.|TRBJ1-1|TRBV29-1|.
TGCAGCCACTCAGATAATACTGAAGCTTTCTTT
CSHSDNTEAFF
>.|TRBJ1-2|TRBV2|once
TGTGCCAGCAGTGAAGCAGGCTACACCTTC
CASSEAGYTF
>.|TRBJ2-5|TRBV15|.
TGTGCCACCAGCGGTCGATTACAAGAGACCCAGTACTTC
CATSGRLQETQYF
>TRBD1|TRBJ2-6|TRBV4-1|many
TGCGCCAGCAGCCAAGATGACAGGGGGGCTGGGGCCAACGTCCTGACTTTC
CASSQDDRGAGANVLTF
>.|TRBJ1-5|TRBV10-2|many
TGCGCCAGCAGTGAATTGGGTCCGGGGCAGCCCCAGCATTTT
CASSELGPGQPQHF
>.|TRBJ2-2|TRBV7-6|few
TGTGCCAGCAGCTTAGGGACAGCCGACACCGGGGAGCTGTTTTTT
CASSLGTADTGELFF
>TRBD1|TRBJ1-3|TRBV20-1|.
TGCAGTGTTGCGGACAGGCGAAAAGGAAACACCATATATTTT
CSVADRRKGNTIYF
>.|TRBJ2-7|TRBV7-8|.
TGTGCCAGCAGCCCATACGGGAACTCCTACGAGCAGTACTTC
CASSPYGNSYEQYF
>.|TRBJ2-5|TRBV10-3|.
TGTGCCATCAGTAGCGCGCCAGGGGACCAGTACTTC
CAISSAPGDQYF
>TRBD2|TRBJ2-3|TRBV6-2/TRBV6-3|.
TGTGCCAGCAGTTACTCAGCACTAGCGGGGACAGATACGCAGTATTTT
CASSYSALAGTDTQYF
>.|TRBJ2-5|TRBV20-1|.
TGCAGTGCTAGATCCCAAGGACCTCAAAGGGAGACCCAGTACTTC
CSARSQGPQRETQYF
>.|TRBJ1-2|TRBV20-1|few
TGCAGTGCTAGGTCGAATGGCTACACCTTC
CSARSNGYTF
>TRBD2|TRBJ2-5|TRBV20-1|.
TGCAGTGCTAGCGGGGGGACGCAAGAGACCCAGTACTTC
CSASGGTQETQYF
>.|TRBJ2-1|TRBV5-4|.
TGTGCCAGCAGCTTTGGAGGTACAGGACCCTACAATGAGCAGTTCTTC
CASSFGGTGPYNEQFF
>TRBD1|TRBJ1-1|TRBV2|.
TGTGCCAGCACCAGGGGGGCCCAATATAACACTGAGGCTTTCTTT
CASTRGAQYNTEAFF
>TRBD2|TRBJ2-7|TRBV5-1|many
TGCGCCAGCAGCTTGGGTGCGGGGGGCTCCTACGAGCAGTACTTC
CASSLGAGGSYEQYF
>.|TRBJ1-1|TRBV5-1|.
TGCGCCAGCAGCAGTACAGGGACCGGCACTGAAGCTTTCTTT
CASSSTGTGTEAFF
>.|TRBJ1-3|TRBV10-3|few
TGTGCCATCAGTGAGTCCTCTGGAAACACCATATATTTT
CAISESSGNTIYF
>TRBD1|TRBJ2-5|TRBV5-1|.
TGCGCCAGCAGGCGGACAGGGGGGGAGACCCAGTACTTC
CASRRTGGETQYF
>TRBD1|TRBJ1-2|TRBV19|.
TGTGCCAGTAGGTCGACAGGGGGGCCTTATGGCTACACCTTC
CASRSTGGPYGYTF
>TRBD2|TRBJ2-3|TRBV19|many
TGTGCCAGTAGTGCCGACGGGGGGGCCGGCACAGATACGCAGTATTTT
CASSADGGAGTDTQYF
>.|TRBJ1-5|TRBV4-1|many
TGCGCCAGCAGCCAAGACGGGGGTACGATTCAGCCCCAGCATTTT
CASSQDGGTIQPQHF
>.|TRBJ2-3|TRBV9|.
TGTGCCAGCAGCCCTAGTGTAGGCACGCAGTATTTT
CASSPSVGTQYF
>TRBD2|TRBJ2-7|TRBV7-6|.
TGTGCCAGCAGCTTAGCGGGGCGGGGGGCAAGTTCCTACGAGCAGTACTTC
CASSLAGRGASSYEQYF
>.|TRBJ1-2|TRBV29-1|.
TGCAGCGTTGGACAGGTACAGGGTGGCTACACCTTC
CSVGQVQGGYTF
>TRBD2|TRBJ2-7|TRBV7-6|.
TGTGCCAGCAGCTCGACTAGCGGGCACTCCTACGAGCAGTACTTC
CASSSTSGHSYEQYF
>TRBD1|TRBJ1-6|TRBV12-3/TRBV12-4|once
TGTGCCAGCAGCCCGGGACAGAATAATTCACCCCTCCACTTT
CASSPGQNNSPLHF
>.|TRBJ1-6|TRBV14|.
TGTGCCAGCAGCCAAGAAACAGGGAATTCACCCCTCCACTTT
CASSQETGNSPLHF
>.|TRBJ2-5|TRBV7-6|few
TGTGCCAGCAGCTTCGGCAGACAAGAGACCCAGTACTTC
CASSFGRQETQYF
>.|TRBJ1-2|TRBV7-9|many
TGTGCCAGCAGCTTAGGTCCAGGGCCTGTGTATGGCTACACCTTC
CASSLGPGPVYGYTF
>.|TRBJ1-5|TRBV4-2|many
TGTGCCAGCAGCCAAGCAGACAGTCCAAGCCAGCCCCAGCATTTT
CASSQADSPSQPQHF
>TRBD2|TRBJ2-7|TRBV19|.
TGTGCCAGTAGTATAGCACTAGCGCAACCCTACGAGCAGTACTTC
CASSIALAQPYEQYF
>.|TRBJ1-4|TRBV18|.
TGTGCCAGCTCACCGTGGGGACAAACTAATGAAAAACTGTTTTTT
CASSPWGQTNEKLFF
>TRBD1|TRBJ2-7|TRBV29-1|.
TGCAGCGTGACAGGGGGAATCTCCTACGAGCAGTACTTC
CSVTGGISYEQYF
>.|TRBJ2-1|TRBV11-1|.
TGTGCCAGCAGCCCAGGGACCGCGAGCTCCTACAATGAGCAGTTCTTC
CASSPGTASSYNEQFF
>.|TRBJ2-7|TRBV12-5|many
TGTGCTAGTGGTTTGGTACTGTTC
CASGLVLF
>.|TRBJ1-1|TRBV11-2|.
TGTGCCAGCAGCTCCTCGACCCGGACTGAAGCTTTCTTT
CASSSSTRTEAFF
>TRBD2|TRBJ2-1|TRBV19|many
TGTGCCAGTGGCCCCACTAGCGGGGGGGCCGATGAGCAGTTCTTC
CASGPTSGGADEQFF
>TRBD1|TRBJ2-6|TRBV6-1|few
TGTGCCAGCAGTGTACAGGGGGCTGGGGCCAACGTCCTGACTTTC
CASSVQGAGANVLTF
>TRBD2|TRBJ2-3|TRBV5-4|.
TGTGCCAGCAGCTCCAGGACGGGAGGGCCTACAGATACGCAGTATTTT
CASSSRTGGPTDTQYF